The present entry profiles one TCR beta chain with its context. Its antigen is not known. TCRB CDR3 was amplified from 2 ug genomic DNA or less. Clones were read by immunoSEQ multiplex PCR, and TCRdb kept only the in-frame ones, dropping some. The repertoire holds fewer than 85,000 clones, with over 85% as singletons. This entry comes from a study of glioma-infiltrating T cells after dendritic cell vaccination. About the study: Monocyte-derived dendritic cells, cultured less than 8 days with IL-4 and GM-CSF, were pulsed with autologous tumor lysate. Findings and caveats of the study: Complete blood and tumor specimen sets were limited to few patients.

Germline-derived CDR1 and CDR2 are SGHTA and FQGNSA. J was trimmed by 1 base and V by 2 bases; bases with no gene match: 12. The CDR3 has 18 amino acids. PBMC sampling occurred before vaccination, two weeks after the third dose, and at progression. This receptor was taken from a human donor with glioblastoma. Sequencing was performed on blood, taken before dendritic cell vaccination. V gene TRBV7-2 combines with J gene TRBJ2-3; the match to TRBD2 covers 7 bases. CDR3 bases: TGTGCCAGCAGCTTAAACGGGGGGATCGGGATGGGCACAGATACGCAGTATTTT. It is translated as CASSLNGGIGMGTDTQYF.